This record looks at one TCR beta chain sequence and its context. This specimen comes from a study of blood T cell repertoires in COVID-19. This study enrolled people aged roughly 18 to 90 from approximately 24 US geographic areas. In germline, CDR1 is SGHVS, CDR2 FQNEAQ. V was cut by 2 bases and J by 4 bases, with 9 bases left in between. The CDR3 covers 14 residues. Only in-frame clones appear in the TCRdb table, and some are missing; sequencing was by immunoSEQ multiplex PCR. This sample carries more than 350,000 clones, roughly 84% of them seen once, and the ten largest clones take approximately 1.5%.

The rearrangement joins TRBV7-8 to TRBJ1-5, with D unresolved. The sequence was collected from a woman between 18 and 30 years old who had been exposed to COVID-19. Sequenced material: PBMCs or T cells enriched from blood (not recorded which). Here the CDR3 DNA reads TGTGCCAGCAGCTTACTTACAGAGAATCAGCCCCAGCATTTT. Protein: CASSLLTENQPQHF.